These 8 T cell receptor beta chains were sequenced from one sample in a study of T cell responses to AZD1222 COVID-19 vaccine. Produced via immunoSEQ multiplex PCR; TCRdb's table is partial and in-frame only. This sample yields around 140,000 clones, of which 85% to 90% are seen a single time; around 1.5% belongs to the top ten. Sequences were derived from peripheral blood, sampled on day 0 of AZD1222 vaccination. These receptors were obtained from an adult in good health.

J is TRBJ2-3 and V is TRBV19, with 12 bases matching TRBD2. V shed 4 bases, J shed 3 bases, and the junction held 8 bases outside the gene matches. The CDR3 sequence is 17 residues long. The germline V gene has CDR1 LNHDA and CDR2 SQIVND (reference sequence). CDR3 bases: TGTGCCAGTAGTAGGCTAGCGGGGGGGCCGGGTACAGATACGCAGTATTTT. This translates into CASSRLAGGPGTDTQYF.

The chain links TRBV7-2 to TRBJ1-6; maybe TRBD1 (6 bases). The germline V gene has CDR1 SGHTA and CDR2 FQGNSA. Trimming removed 2 bases from V and 5 bases from J, with 7 bases in between. The CDR3 is made up of 14 amino acids. CDR3 DNA sequence: TGTGCCAGCAGCTTACAGGGGCATAATTCACCCCTCCACTTT. Translation: CASSLQGHNSPLHF.

The gene calls are TRBV3-1 (or the pseudogene TRBV3-2) and TRBJ1-6; 8 nucleotides align to TRBD1. The CDR3 length is 15 residues. V lost 4 bases and J lost 8; bases outside the gene matches: 7. In germline, CDR1 is LGHDT, CDR2 YNNKEL (reference sequence). CDR3 bases: TGTGCCAGCAGCCGAAGCAGGGGGCGGGATTCACCCCTCCACTTT. Its translation is CASSRSRGRDSPLHF.

The J gene is TRBJ1-6, the V gene TRBV6-1; 7 bases map to TRBD1. This CDR3 region has 14 residues. CDR1 and CDR2 from the germline V gene are MNHNS and SASEGT. J gave up 8 bases and V 2 bases, and 3 bases lay outside the gene matches. The DNA of the CDR3 is TGTGCCAGCAGTGAATTAACAGGGGATTCACCCCTCCACTTT. It codes for CASSELTGDSPLHF.

The V call is TRBV7-2, the J call TRBJ2-1; perhaps TRBD2 as D (6 bases). The CDR3 runs to 15 residues. Germline CDR1 reads SGHTA; CDR2 reads FQGNSA. Trimming took 3 bases from V and 7 from J, leaving 16 bases between them. The CDR3 sequence: CASSFFSGRGNEQFF. Here the CDR3 DNA reads TGTGCCAGCAGCTTCTTTTCAGGACGGGGGAATGAGCAGTTCTTC.

The rearrangement joins TRBV2 to TRBJ2-7; D is possibly TRBD1 (5 bases). The CDR3 sequence is 15 residues long. The V end lost 5 bases, the J end lost 1 base, and 15 bases lay between the germline ends. The germline V gene encodes CDR1 SNHLY and CDR2 FYNNEI. The CDR3 DNA follows: TGTGCCAGCAGTACCAACCCGGACACGTCCTACGAGCAGTACTTC. This encodes CASSTNPDTSYEQYF.

The V and J genes are TRBV6-6 and TRBJ2-1; D possibly matches TRBD1 or TRBD2 (5 bases each). V lost 5 bases, J lost 0 bases, and 11 bases lay in between. Germline V CDR1 and CDR2: MNHNY, SVGAGI (reference sequence). This CDR3 comprises 15 residues. In DNA form, the CDR3 reads TGTGCCAGCAGTCGGGACGCTAGCTCCTACAATGAGCAGTTCTTC. Encoded protein: CASSRDASSYNEQFF.

The genes are TRBV19 and TRBJ1-2, with a weak D call TRBD1 (5 bases). With 7 bases removed from V and 6 bases from J, the gap between germline ends came to 15 bases. This CDR3 spans 13 amino acids. The V gene's germline CDR1 is LNHDA and CDR2 SQIVND (reference sequence). CDR3 amino acids: CASNHRGPHGYTF. DNA for the CDR3: TGTGCCAGTAATCACCGGGGCCCCCATGGCTACACCTTC.